The 27 T cell receptor beta chains listed next were all sequenced from one sample in a study of blood T cells in healthy people across ages. With a J-beta primer mix and a sample-barcoded 5' primer, a second PCR ran about 7 to 12 cycles. One entry per CDR3 protein, called by TCRdb with MiXCR from the 5' RACE reads. The data contain about 830,000 distinct CDR3 sequences, around two thirds of them singletons. The sample taken for sequencing was blood. These receptors were obtained from a man aged 30-40 years in good health.

The J gene is TRBJ1-2, the V gene TRBV20-1; the match to TRBD1 covers 10 bases. Losses at the gene ends were 0 bases for V and 0 bases for J; bases not matched to a gene: 7. The germline V gene has CDR1 DFQATT and CDR2 SNEGSKA (reference sequence). The CDR3 extends over 17 amino acids. Written as DNA, the CDR3 is TGCAGTGCTAGAGATGTGGACAGGGGGTCTCCTAACTATGGCTACACCTTC. Its protein product is CSARDVDRGSPNYGYTF.

V is TRBV30 and J is TRBJ1-2; perhaps TRBD1 as D (5 bases). V was cut by 8 bases and J by 5 bases, with 12 bases left in between. Germline V gives CDR1 GTSNPN, CDR2 SVGIG (reference sequence). The length of the CDR3 is 11 residues. The CDR3 is CAGGSPYGYTF. The DNA of the CDR3 is TGTGCCGGGGGTAGTCCTTATGGCTACACCTTC.

The CDR3 spells CASGPRAVNEKLFF. As DNA, the CDR3 is TGCGCCAGCGGTCCGCGAGCAGTTAATGAAAAACTGTTTTTT. This chain links TRBV4-3 with TRBJ1-4; D gene ambiguous. From germline, CDR1 is LGHNA and CDR2 YSLEER. This CDR3 region has 14 residues. V lost 8 bases to trimming and J lost 4 bases, with 14 bases between them.

This clonotype appeared once. J is TRBJ2-4 and V is TRBV7-6; 9 nucleotides agree with TRBD1. The DNA end lines up better with TRBJ2-7; the J call may be wrong. Germline V CDR1 and CDR2: SGHVS, FNYEAQ. The CDR3 is 15 amino acids. The CDR3 is CASSPDTGGSYEQYF. As DNA, the CDR3 is TGTGCCAGCAGCCCCGACACAGGGGGCTCTTACGAGCAGTACTTC.

The rearrangement uses TRBV6-2 or TRBV6-3 and TRBJ2-4; perhaps TRBD2 as D (5 bases). The CDR3 contains 17 residues. V shed 5 bases and J shed 5 bases, with 22 bases lying between them. From germline, CDR1 is MNHEY and CDR2 SVGEGT. CDR3 coding DNA: TGTGCCAGCAGTCTCAACCGACCCAGGACTTTTGAAAACATTCAGTACTTC. This gives the protein CASSLNRPRTFENIQYF.

The chain couples TRBV29-1 to TRBJ1-5; D might be TRBD1 (5 bases). V shed 5 bases and J shed 1 base, with 12 bases lying between them. CDR1 is SQVTM, CDR2 ANQGSEA, per germline. This CDR3 spans 14 amino acids. CDR3 nucleotide sequence: TGCAGCGTTCGGACAAAGGGGAGCAATCAGCCCCAGCATTTT. This translates into CSVRTKGSNQPQHF.

This clonotype was seen more than once but under ten times. The V call is TRBV15, the J call TRBJ2-7, with 8 bases aligning to TRBD1. V lost 8 bases, J lost 0 bases, and 3 bases stayed unmatched. Germline V gives CDR1 LNHNV, CDR2 YYDKDF (reference sequence). The CDR3 is made up of 13 amino acids. Here the CDR3 reads CATSGTGSYEQYF. Here the CDR3 DNA reads TGTGCCACCTCGGGGACAGGCTCCTACGAGCAGTACTTC.

The genes are TRBV18 and TRBJ1-5; TRBD1 might be the D (5 bases). V gave up 6 bases and J gave up 4 bases, with 16 bases separating them. The germline V gene encodes CDR1 KGHSH and CDR2 LQKENI. The CDR3 is made up of 15 amino acids. The chain's CDR3 is CASSTFGGKNQPQHF. DNA of the CDR3: TGTGCCAGCTCGACGTTTGGGGGTAAAAATCAGCCCCAGCATTTT.

CDR3 bases: TGTGCCAGCAGCCGAGACAGGGGGATCGACGAGCAGTACTTC. It is translated as CASSRDRGIDEQYF. The genes are TRBV7-2 and TRBJ2-7; 9 bases are a match to TRBD1. With 5 bases clipped from V and 5 bases from J, the junction kept 7 bases outside the gene matches. The CDR3 runs 14 residues. Germline values: CDR1 SGHTA, CDR2 FQGNSA.

The chain employs TRBV6-1 and TRBJ2-7; the D gene could be TRBD1 or TRBD2 (5 bases each). The CDR3 spans 15 residues. V lost 8 bases to trimming and J lost 1 base, with 18 bases between them. Germline V gives CDR1 MNHNS, CDR2 SASEGT. The CDR3: CASSPGTAESYEQYF. CDR3 DNA: TGTGCCAGCTCACCAGGGACCGCCGAATCCTACGAGCAGTACTTC.

The chain uses TRBV20-1 and TRBJ2-7; TRBD2 is a possible D gene (6 bases). This CDR3 contains 14 residues. V was pared by 3 bases and J by 5 bases, with 17 bases between. CDR1 is DFQATT and CDR2 is SNEGSKA in the germline V gene (reference sequence). The CDR3 bases are TGCAGTGCTAGGGAGTTCGGGGGAGTGGACGAGCAGTACTTC. Protein product: CSAREFGGVDEQYF.

The chain employs TRBV7-9 and TRBJ2-7; TRBD2 is a possible D gene (6 bases). Germline CDR1 reads SEHNR; CDR2 reads FQNEAQ (reference sequence). This CDR3 has 15 amino acids. Trimming took off 2 bases at V and 3 bases at J, with 14 bases between the two ends. CDR3 sequence: CASSLHGGKYYEQYF. In DNA, the CDR3 is TGTGCCAGCAGCTTACATGGGGGGAAGTACTACGAGCAGTACTTC.

This clonotype has only a few counts. The V call is TRBV30, the J call TRBJ2-7, with a possible D match to TRBD1 (6 bases). The V end lost 3 bases, the J end lost 7 bases, and 19 bases lay between the germline ends. Germline values: CDR1 GTSNPN, CDR2 SVGIG (reference sequence). The CDR3 consists of 14 residues. The CDR3 is CAWRQTGLTREQYF. In nucleotides, the CDR3 is TGTGCCTGGAGGCAAACAGGGCTGACGCGGGAGCAGTACTTC.

This chain connects TRBV5-1 to TRBJ2-5, with D possibly called TRBD1 or TRBD2 (5 bases each). Germline V gives CDR1 SGHRS, CDR2 YFSETQ. Trimming removed 0 bases at V and 4 bases at J, with 10 bases between. This CDR3 has 14 residues. The CDR3 DNA follows: TGCGCCAGCAGCTTGGATATTGGGGGAGAGACCCAGTACTTC. Translated, it gives CASSLDIGGETQYF. The full variable domain, its missing parts supplied by reference TRBV5-1 and TRBJ2-5, is KAGVTQTPRYLIKTRGQQVTLSCSPISGHRSVSWYQQTPGQGLQFLFEYFSETQRNKGNFPGRFSGRQFSNSRSEMNVSTLELGDSALYLCASSLDIGGETQYFGPGTRLLVL.

This clonotype appeared many times. This rearrangement joins TRBV3-1 to TRBJ2-5, with D maybe TRBD2 (6 bases). The CDR3 runs to 14 residues. The germline V gene encodes CDR1 LGHDT and CDR2 YNNKEL (reference sequence). V lost 0 bases and J 7 bases, leaving 12 bases between the germline ends. The CDR3 sequence: CASSQDSVGGTQYF. The CDR3 bases are TGTGCCAGCAGCCAAGATTCGGTGGGGGGGACCCAGTACTTC.

This clonotype was counted between two and nine times. V gene TRBV2 combines with J gene TRBJ1-2; perhaps TRBD1 as D (6 bases). The CDR3 totals 12 residues. CDR1 and CDR2 from the germline V gene are SNHLY and FYNNEI. V gave up 7 bases and J gave up 10 bases, with 16 bases separating them. The CDR3 sequence is CASNRAVIDYTF. As DNA, the CDR3 is TGTGCCAGCAACAGGGCTGTAATCGACTACACCTTC.

The chain employs TRBV20-1 and TRBJ2-1; weak D call: TRBD2 (6 bases). Germline CDR1 reads DFQATT; CDR2 reads SNEGSKA (reference sequence). Between the trimmed V and J ends, which lost 6 bases and 8 bases, there was a span of 20 bases. The CDR3 is made up of 14 amino acids. The CDR3: CSAIRDSSSDEQFF. The CDR3 DNA reads TGCAGTGCCATCCGGGACTCCTCTAGCGATGAGCAGTTCTTC.

This clonotype turned up a few times. CDR3 coding DNA: TGCAGTGCTAAGGGACAGGGGATAAACGAGCAGTACTTC. This translates into CSAKGQGINEQYF. The chain links TRBV20-1 to TRBJ2-4; TRBD1 matches 10 bases. The end of the DNA is better explained by TRBJ2-7, so the J call may be wrong. This CDR3 spans 13 amino acids. Germline-derived CDR1 and CDR2 are DFQATT and SNEGSKA (reference sequence).

This clonotype has only a few counts. The CDR3 coding sequence is TGCAGTGCTGCCCGGGCTAGCGGTTCCTTCTCCTACAATGAGCAGTTCTTC. Protein sequence: CSAARASGSFSYNEQFF. The V call is TRBV20-1, the J call TRBJ2-1; TRBD2 aligns across 7 bases. J was trimmed by 0 bases and V by 5 bases; bases with no gene match: 13. This CDR3 has 17 residues. CDR1 is DFQATT and CDR2 is SNEGSKA in the germline V gene (reference sequence).

The rearrangement uses TRBV27 and TRBJ1-2, with 9 bases identical to TRBD1. Per the germline V gene, CDR1 is MNHEY and CDR2 is SMNVEV (reference sequence). The trim removed 5 bases at V and 4 bases at J, leaving 5 bases unmatched. This CDR3 has 14 amino acids. CDR3 loop: CASSPPDRGYGYTF. In DNA form, the CDR3 reads TGTGCCAGCAGTCCCCCGGACAGGGGCTATGGCTACACCTTC.

V is TRBV18 and J is TRBJ2-7; either TRBD1 or TRBD2 may supply D (5 bases each). There are 14 residues in the CDR3. V shed 5 bases and J shed 3 bases, with 14 bases lying between them. Per germline, CDR1 KGHSH and CDR2 LQKENI. CDR3 in DNA: TGTGCCAGCTCAGCCAGGGATGGGAGCTACGAGCAGTACTTC. The encoded protein is CASSARDGSYEQYF.

The CDR3 here is CSASSGGWEYEQYF. CDR3 nucleotide sequence: TGCAGTGCGTCGTCCGGTGGGTGGGAATACGAGCAGTACTTC. The chain is built from TRBV20-1 and TRBJ2-5; D is unresolved. TRBJ2-7 matches the DNA end more closely, so the J call is doubtful. The germline V gene encodes CDR1 DFQATT and CDR2 SNEGSKA (reference sequence). There are 14 residues in the CDR3.

This chain links TRBV3-1 with TRBJ2-1; 8 nucleotides match TRBD1. The V gene's germline CDR1 is LGHDT and CDR2 YNNKEL (reference sequence). There are 15 residues in the CDR3. J lost 9 bases, V lost 4 bases, and 11 bases had no gene match. The CDR3 is CASSPGGPGKREQFF. CDR3 nucleotides: TGTGCCAGCAGCCCAGGGGGCCCAGGGAAGCGTGAGCAGTTCTTC.

On this clonotype itself: A much larger clone lies one base from this, so it may be a read error. The chain is built from TRBV6-2 or TRBV6-3 and TRBJ2-7, with 8 bases lining up with TRBD1. From germline, CDR1 is MNHEY and CDR2 SVGEGT. Trimming removed 10 bases from V and 1 base from J; junction bases left unmatched: 12. The CDR3 consists of 15 residues. The CDR3 protein is CATRDRDRTSYEQYF. CDR3 nucleotide sequence: TGTGCCACCAGAGACCGGGACAGGACTTCCTACGAGCAGTACTTC.

The V call is TRBV4-3, the J call TRBJ1-2; 9 nucleotides align to TRBD1. The CDR3 totals 14 residues. The trim removed 2 bases at V and 7 bases at J, leaving 5 bases unmatched. Germline CDR1 LGHNA, CDR2 YSLEER. CDR3 in amino acids: CASSQYRGPSGYTF. CDR3 DNA: TGCGCCAGCAGCCAATACAGGGGGCCGTCTGGCTACACCTTC.

This clonotype was seen a handful of times. The gene calls are TRBV7-9 and TRBJ1-2, with TRBD1 matching 8 bases. The germline V gene encodes CDR1 SEHNR and CDR2 FQNEAQ (reference sequence). The CDR3 is 12 residues long. V gave up 4 bases and J gave up 9 bases; unmatched junction bases: 4. The CDR3 DNA sequence: TGTGCCAGCAGCTCCGACAGGGGTAGCTACACCTTC. This encodes CASSSDRGSYTF.

The chain uses TRBV6-2 or TRBV6-3 and TRBJ2-5; a possible D gene is TRBD1 (5 bases). The CDR3 totals 13 residues. Germline V gene lookup returns CDR1 MNHEY and CDR2 SVGEGT. V was clipped by 6 bases and J by 4 bases, with 12 bases between them. CDR3 protein: CASSLRVGETQYF. CDR3 sequence (DNA): TGTGCCAGCAGCCTCAGGGTGGGAGAGACCCAGTACTTC.